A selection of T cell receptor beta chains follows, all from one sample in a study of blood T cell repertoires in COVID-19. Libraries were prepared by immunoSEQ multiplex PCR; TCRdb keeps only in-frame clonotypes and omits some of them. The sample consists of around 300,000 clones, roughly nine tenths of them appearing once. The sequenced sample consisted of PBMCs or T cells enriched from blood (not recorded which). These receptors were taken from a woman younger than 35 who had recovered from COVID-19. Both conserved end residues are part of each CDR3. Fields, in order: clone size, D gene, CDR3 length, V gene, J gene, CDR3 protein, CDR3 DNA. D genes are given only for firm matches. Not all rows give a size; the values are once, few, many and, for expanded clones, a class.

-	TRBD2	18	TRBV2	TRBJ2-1	CASSEILAGGGTYNEQFF	TGTGCCAGCAGTGAAATACTAGCGGGGGGCGGTACCTACAATGAGCAGTTCTTC
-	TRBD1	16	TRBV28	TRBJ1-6	CASSFLETGASSPLHF	TGTGCCAGCAGTTTTCTGGAGACAGGGGCTTCTTCACCCCTCCACTTT
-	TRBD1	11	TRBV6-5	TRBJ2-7	CASHRGNEQYF	TGTGCCAGTCACAGGGGAAACGAGCAGTACTTC
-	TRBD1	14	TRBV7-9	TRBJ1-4	CASSLQGDNEKLFF	TGTGCCAGCAGCTTACAGGGGGATAATGAAAAACTGTTTTTT
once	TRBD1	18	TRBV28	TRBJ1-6	CASSLTATGTDFKSPLHF	TGTGCCAGCAGTCTAACAGCTACCGGGACAGACTTTAAGTCACCCCTCCACTTT
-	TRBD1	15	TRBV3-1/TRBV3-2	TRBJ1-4	CASSNGQAINEKLFF	TGTGCCAGCAGCAACGGACAGGCGATTAATGAAAAACTGTTTTTT
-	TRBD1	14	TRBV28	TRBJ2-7	CASSLLVQGNEQYF	TGTGCCAGCAGTTTATTGGTACAGGGGAACGAGCAGTACTTC
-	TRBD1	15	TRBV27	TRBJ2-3	CASSLPGQGTDTQYF	TGTGCCAGCAGTTTACCGGGACAGGGCACAGATACGCAGTATTTT
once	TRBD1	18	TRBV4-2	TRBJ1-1	CASSLTPGQGAGNTEAFF	TGTGCCAGCAGCCTCACCCCGGGACAGGGGGCGGGGAACACTGAAGCTTTCTTT
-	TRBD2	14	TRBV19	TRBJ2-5	CASRGLAGTGTQYF	TGTGCCAGTAGGGGACTAGCGGGGACCGGGACCCAGTACTTC
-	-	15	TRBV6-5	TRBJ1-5	CASSYVDFSNQPQHF	TGTGCCAGCAGTTACGTCGACTTTAGCAATCAGCCCCAGCATTTT
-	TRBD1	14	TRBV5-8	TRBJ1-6	CASSLGTGNSPLHF	TGTGCCAGCAGCTTAGGGACAGGGAATTCACCCCTCCACTTT
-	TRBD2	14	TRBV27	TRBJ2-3	CASSYSGGVDTQYF	TGTGCCAGCAGTTATAGCGGGGGGGTAGATACGCAGTATTTT
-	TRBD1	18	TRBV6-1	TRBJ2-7	CASSEARDSSSSSYEQYF	TGTGCCAGCAGTGAAGCCCGGGACAGCTCGTCAAGCTCCTACGAGCAGTACTTC
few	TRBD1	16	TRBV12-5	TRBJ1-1	CASGLLLGQGITEAFF	TGTGCTAGTGGTTTGCTCTTGGGACAGGGAATCACTGAAGCTTTCTTT
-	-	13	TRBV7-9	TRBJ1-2	CASSLGQNYGYTF	TGTGCCAGCAGCTTAGGACAGAACTATGGCTACACCTTC
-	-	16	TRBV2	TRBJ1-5	CASSEGDINSNQPQHF	TGTGCCAGCAGTGAGGGGGACATTAATAGCAATCAGCCCCAGCATTTT
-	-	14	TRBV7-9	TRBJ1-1	CASSLGTANTEAFF	TGTGCCAGCAGCTTAGGGACAGCGAACACTGAAGCTTTCTTT
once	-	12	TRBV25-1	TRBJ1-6	CASSQGSSPLHF	TGTGCCAGCAGTCAGGGGAGTTCACCCCTCCACTTT
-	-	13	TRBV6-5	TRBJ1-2	CASSPREGYGYTF	TGTGCCAGCAGTCCCCGGGAGGGCTATGGCTACACCTTC